Listed below are T cell receptor beta chains from one sample, sequenced in a study of neurological immune-mediated disorders. One entry per CDR3 protein results from TCRdb running MiXCR on the 5' RACE reads. The sample lists approximately 65,000 distinct CDR3 sequences, around 4% occurring once. Material: PBMCs. The receptors were sampled from a man aged 45-65 years with multiple sclerosis. The CDR3 runs from the conserved cysteine through the conserved F or W. The D gene is left open where the match is weak. Not all rows give a size; the values are once, few, many and, for expanded clones, a class.

clone_size	d_call	v_call	j_call	cdr3_nt	cdr3_aa
.	.	TRBV10-3	TRBJ1-6	TGTGCCATCAGTGTTCAGAATAATTCACCCCTCAACTTT	CAISVQNNSPLNF
many	.	TRBV7-2	TRBJ1-6	TGTGCCAGCAGCCCCGGGACTTCGGGACCACCCCTCAACTTT	CASSPGTSGPPLNF
few	.	TRBV10-3	TRBJ1-1	TGTGCCATCAGTGAAGGGCAGGGCCCTGAAGCTTTCTTT	CAISEGQGPEAFF
many	TRBD1	TRBV6-6	TRBJ2-2	TGTGCCAGCAGTTACCAACCGGGACAGATGAACACCGGGGAGCTGTTTTTT	CASSYQPGQMNTGELFF
many	.	TRBV7-9	TRBJ1-4	TGTGCCAGCAGCCCCACGGGGGCGACTAATGAAAAACTGTTTTTT	CASSPTGATNEKLFF
many	TRBD1	TRBV5-5	TRBJ1-4	TGTGCCAGCAGCCTCTATTGGACAGGGGATGAAAAACTGTTTTTT	CASSLYWTGDEKLFF
many	.	TRBV20-1	TRBJ2-3	TGCAGTGCAAGCCGTGGGTCTAGCACAGATACGCAGTATTTT	CSASRGSSTDTQYF
many	TRBD1	TRBV5-1	TRBJ1-2	TGCGCCAGCAGCTTGTCTACGTATCGAGGGACAGGGACGGTCTATGGCTACACCTTC	CASSLSTYRGTGTVYGYTF
.	.	TRBV7-2	TRBJ2-5	TGTGCCAGCAGCCCTGGCCGCGGACTTAGGGACTTC	CASSPGRGLRDF
many	.	TRBV7-2	TRBJ1-1	TGTGCCAGCAGCTTAGATCGGCGGGGGAAGATGAACACTGAAGCTTTCTTT	CASSLDRRGKMNTEAFF
few	TRBD1	TRBV5-6	TRBJ1-6	TGTGCCAGCAGCTTGGCCGGAGGGGGCCGGAATTCACCCCTCAACTTT	CASSLAGGGRNSPLNF
many	.	TRBV7-9	TRBJ1-2	TGTGCCAGCAGCTGGGATCCGGACGGCGCTAACTATGGCTACACCTTC	CASSWDPDGANYGYTF
many	.	TRBV6-6	TRBJ1-3	TGTGCCAGCAGTTACTGGAGCTCTGGAAACACCATATATTTT	CASSYWSSGNTIYF
few	.	TRBV10-2	TRBJ2-1	TGCGCCATCCTTGACCTGACTAGAGGGTCCAATGAGCAGTTCTTC	CAILDLTRGSNEQFF
many	.	TRBV4-3	TRBJ2-2	TGCGCCAGCAGCCAAGCCGAAGTACGGAGGAACACCGGGGAGCTGTTTTTT	CASSQAEVRRNTGELFF
many	.	TRBV6-2/TRBV6-3	TRBJ1-2	TGTGCCAGCAGTTACAACCCTCTCGGTGGCTACACCTTC	CASSYNPLGGYTF
many	.	TRBV20-1	TRBJ2-2	TGCAGTGCTAGAGACGGGGTGACCGGGGAGCTGTTTTTT	CSARDGVTGELFF
many	.	TRBV6-1	TRBJ1-5	TGTGCCAGCAGTGATCAGGGTAGAAATCAGCCCCAGCATTTT	CASSDQGRNQPQHF
many	.	TRBV28	TRBJ1-4	TGTGCCAGCAGTCTGTACTCGGAAAAACTGTTTTTT	CASSLYSEKLFF
many	TRBD1	TRBV15	TRBJ1-1	TGTGCCACCAGCCCAGACAGGGGGCGTACTGAAGCTTTCTTT	CATSPDRGRTEAFF
.	TRBD1	TRBV27	TRBJ2-7	TGTGCCAGCAGATTCTTGACAGGGGCGGCCTACGAGCAGTACTTC	CASRFLTGAAYEQYF
many	TRBD2	TRBV24-1	TRBJ2-3	TGTGCCACCAGTGATCAACCCGGGGGGGTTGTTACGCAGTATTTT	CATSDQPGGVVTQYF
many	TRBD1	TRBV7-2	TRBJ1-5	TGTGCCAGCAGCTCGGACAGGGCCAGCAATCAGCCCCAGCATTTT	CASSSDRASNQPQHF
many	.	TRBV7-2	TRBJ1-2	TGTGCCAGCAGCTTAGCAACAGGAGACGGCTACACCTTC	CASSLATGDGYTF
few	.	TRBV5-5	TRBJ2-3	TGTGCCAGCAGCTTGGAGGTCCTTCCAGTAACAGATACGCAGTATTTT	CASSLEVLPVTDTQYF
few	.	TRBV12-3/TRBV12-4	TRBJ1-2	TGTGCCAGTTCCCATCTAGGACGGACCTATGGCTACACCTTC	CASSHLGRTYGYTF
many	TRBD1	TRBV11-2	TRBJ1-1	TGTGCCAGCAGCGACAGGGGTTCTTTTACTGAAGCTTTCTTT	CASSDRGSFTEAFF
many	TRBD1	TRBV6-1	TRBJ2-2	TGTGCCAGCAGATTATTACGGACAGGTCTTAACACCGGGGAGCTGTTTTTT	CASRLLRTGLNTGELFF
many	TRBD2	TRBV12-3/TRBV12-4	TRBJ2-4	TGTGCCAGCAGTTCGGGGGGGGATGACATTCAGTACTTC	CASSSGGDDIQYF
many	TRBD1	TRBV9	TRBJ1-2	TGTGCCAGCAGCGTAGCTACTGGGACAGGGGGCTATGGCTACACCTTC	CASSVATGTGGYGYTF
many	.	TRBV5-5	TRBJ1-2	TGTGCCAGCAGCTTGGCCGCGGTTTTTGTTGCAGAGGGCTACACCTTC	CASSLAAVFVAEGYTF
many	TRBD2	TRBV12-3/TRBV12-4	TRBJ2-5	TGTGCCAGCAGCCCCGGACTAGACTTGGAGACCCAGTACTTC	CASSPGLDLETQYF
many	.	TRBV7-6	TRBJ1-1	TGTGCCAGCAGCTTAACCTCCGGGACGATCACTGAAGCTTTCTTT	CASSLTSGTITEAFF
many	.	TRBV29-1	TRBJ2-1	TGCAGCGTCTTGCTCCCCCTGACAGGAACGCAGTTCTTC	CSVLLPLTGTQFF
many	.	TRBV7-9	TRBJ1-6	TGTGCCAGCAGCCCAGACTGGCAGGATTCACCCCTCAACTTT	CASSPDWQDSPLNF
many	.	TRBV4-2	TRBJ1-2	TGTGCCAGCAGCCAAGCCACGGTCTATGGCTACACCTTC	CASSQATVYGYTF
many	.	TRBV20-1	TRBJ1-1	TGCAGTGCCCTACCGGAGAACACTGAAGCTTTCTTT	CSALPENTEAFF
many	.	TRBV6-2/TRBV6-3	TRBJ1-3	TGTGCCAGCAGTTACTCCACCGGAGCTGGAAACACCATATATTTT	CASSYSTGAGNTIYF
many	TRBD1	TRBV5-1	TRBJ1-6	TGCGCCAGCAGCTTTGGGACAGGGCTTGCACCCCTCCACTTT	CASSFGTGLAPLHF
many	TRBD2	TRBV12-3/TRBV12-4	TRBJ2-5	TGTGCCAGCAGTTTCTTACTAAGCGGGGGCCAAGAGACCCAGTACTTC	CASSFLLSGGQETQYF
many	.	TRBV7-8	TRBJ2-7	TGTGCCAGCAGCTGGGGCTACGAGCAGTACTTC	CASSWGYEQYF
many	.	TRBV27	TRBJ1-6	TGTGCCAGCAGTTTCGAGGAGGGTTTGCATTCACCCCTCAACTTT	CASSFEEGLHSPLNF
.	.	TRBV7-9	TRBJ2-2	TGTGCCAGCAGCTTGGGCGCTGGCGGGGAGCTGTTTTTT	CASSLGAGGELFF
.	.	TRBV6-5	TRBJ1-1	TGTGCCAGCAGTTACTTCGTGGGTATGGGCTCTGAAGCTTTCTTT	CASSYFVGMGSEAFF
many	.	TRBV2	TRBJ2-1	TGTGCCAGCAGTGAAGTGCTAGGGGATGAGCAGTTCTTC	CASSEVLGDEQFF
few	TRBD1	TRBV30	TRBJ2-6	TGTGCGTCCGGGACAGGGGGCTCCGGGGCCAACGTCCTGACTTTC	CASGTGGSGANVLTF
few	.	TRBV5-1	TRBJ1-1	TGCGCCAGCAGCCCGGACACGGTGAAGGCTGAAGCTTTCTTT	CASSPDTVKAEAFF
many	.	TRBV5-1	TRBJ2-2	TGCGCCAGCAGGAGGGGTATCGAGAACACCGGGGAGCTGTTTTTT	CASRRGIENTGELFF
many	TRBD1	TRBV7-2	TRBJ2-7	TGTGCCAGCAGCGACCGGACAGGGGCCTACGAGCAGTACTTC	CASSDRTGAYEQYF
many	TRBD1	TRBV6-5	TRBJ1-5	TGTGCCAGCAACCAGGGGGGTCAGCCCCAGCATTTT	CASNQGGQPQHF
few	.	TRBV2	TRBJ2-5	TGTGCCAGCAGTGTAGGGGCAGGGTTGAGGGAGACCCAGTACTTC	CASSVGAGLRETQYF
many	.	TRBV5-1	TRBJ1-1	TGCGCCAGCAGCTTGGGGACAGTGAACACTGAAGCTTTCTTT	CASSLGTVNTEAFF
many	.	TRBV5-5	TRBJ2-1	TGTGCCAGCAGCTTGTCCCCTTACAATGAGCAGTTCTTC	CASSLSPYNEQFF
many	.	TRBV12-3/TRBV12-4	TRBJ1-2	TGTGCCAGCAGTTTATCTAACAGCTATGGCTACACCTTC	CASSLSNSYGYTF
few	.	TRBV5-5	TRBJ2-3	TGTGCCAGCAGTAGAAGAACGAGCTCCACAGATACGCAGTATTTT	CASSRRTSSTDTQYF
many	.	TRBV9	TRBJ2-2	TGTGCCAGCAGCGTAAAGGCAGGGCGAACCGGGGAGCTGTTTTTT	CASSVKAGRTGELFF
many	.	TRBV20-1	TRBJ2-1	TGCAGTGCTACCCGCAGGAGGGAGAATGAGCAGTTCTTC	CSATRRRENEQFF
many	TRBD1	TRBV15	TRBJ1-6	TGTGCCACCAGCAGAACCGGGACAGGGAATTCACCCCTCCACTTT	CATSRTGTGNSPLHF
few	.	TRBV7-2	TRBJ2-3	TGTGCCAGCAGCCTTTCTGGCTATCGCACAGATACGCAGTATTTT	CASSLSGYRTDTQYF